This note documents a single T cell receptor (beta chain) sequence. This sample is part of a study of T-cell memory formation after mild COVID-19. On the study more broadly: Largely donor-specific sequence clusters came from a couple of donors.

TCRdb used MiXCR to reprocess the 5' RACE reads, holding one entry per CDR3 protein. This sample has 280,000 or so distinct CDR3 sequences; under 20% occur once, and the top ten carry approximately 22%. Between the trimmed V and J ends, which lost 3 bases and 1 base, there was a span of 7 bases. This CDR3 comprises 13 residues. Germline CDR1 and CDR2: SEHNR and FQNEAQ (reference sequence). This sequence was found in a man between 18 and 35 years old who had mild COVID-19 (a few samples of this study predate the infection). Cell type and time point are not known. Sequencing was performed on PBMCs or a T cell subset sorted from them (not recorded which). The J gene is TRBJ2-7, the V gene TRBV7-9; no definite D call. CDR3 DNA: TGTGCCAGCAGCTTCAGGACGTCCTACGAGCAGTACTTC. Protein product: CASSFRTSYEQYF.